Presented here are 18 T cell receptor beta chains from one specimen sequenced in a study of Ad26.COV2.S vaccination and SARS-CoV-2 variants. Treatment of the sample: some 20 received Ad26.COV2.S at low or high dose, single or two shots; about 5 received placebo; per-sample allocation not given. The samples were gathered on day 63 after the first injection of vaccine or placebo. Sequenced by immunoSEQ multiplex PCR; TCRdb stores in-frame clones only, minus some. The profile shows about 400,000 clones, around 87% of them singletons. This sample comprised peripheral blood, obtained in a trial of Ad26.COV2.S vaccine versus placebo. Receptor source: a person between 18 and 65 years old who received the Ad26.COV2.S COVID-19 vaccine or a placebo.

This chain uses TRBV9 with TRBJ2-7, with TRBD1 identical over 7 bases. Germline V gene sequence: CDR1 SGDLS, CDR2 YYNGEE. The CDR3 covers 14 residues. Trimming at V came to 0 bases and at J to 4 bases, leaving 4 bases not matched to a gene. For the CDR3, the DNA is TGTGCCAGCAGCGTAGGAGGACAGGCGTACGAGCAGTACTTC. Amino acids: CASSVGGQAYEQYF. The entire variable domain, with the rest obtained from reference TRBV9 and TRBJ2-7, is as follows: DSGVTQTPKHLITATGQRVTLRCSPRSGDLSVYWYQQSLDQGLQFLIQYYNGEERAKGNILERFSAQQFPDLHSELNLSSLELGDSALYFCASSVGGQAYEQYFGPGTRLTVT.

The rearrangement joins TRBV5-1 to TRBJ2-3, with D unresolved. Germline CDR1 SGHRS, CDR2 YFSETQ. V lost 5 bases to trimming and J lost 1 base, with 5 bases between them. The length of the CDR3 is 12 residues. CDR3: CASRLGTDTQYF. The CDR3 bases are TGCGCCAGCAGGCTAGGCACAGATACGCAGTATTTT. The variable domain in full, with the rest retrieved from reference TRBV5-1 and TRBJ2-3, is KAGVTQTPRYLIKTRGQQVTLSCSPISGHRSVSWYQQTPGQGLQFLFEYFSETQRNKGNFPGRFSGRQFSNSRSEMNVSTLELGDSALYLCASRLGTDTQYFGPGTRLTVL.

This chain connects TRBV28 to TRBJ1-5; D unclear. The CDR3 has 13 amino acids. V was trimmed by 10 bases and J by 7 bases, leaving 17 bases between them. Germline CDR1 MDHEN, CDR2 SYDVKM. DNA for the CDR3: TGTGCCAACGCAAGGCAGGTGGGGCAGCCCCAGCATTTT. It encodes CANARQVGQPQHF.

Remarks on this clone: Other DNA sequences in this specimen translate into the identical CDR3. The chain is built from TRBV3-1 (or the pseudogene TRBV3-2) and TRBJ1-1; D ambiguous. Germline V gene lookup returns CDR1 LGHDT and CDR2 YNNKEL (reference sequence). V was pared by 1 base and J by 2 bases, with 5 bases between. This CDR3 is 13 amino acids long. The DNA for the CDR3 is TGTGCCAGCAGCCAAGCGGTTAACACTGAAGCTTTCTTT. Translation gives CASSQAVNTEAFF.

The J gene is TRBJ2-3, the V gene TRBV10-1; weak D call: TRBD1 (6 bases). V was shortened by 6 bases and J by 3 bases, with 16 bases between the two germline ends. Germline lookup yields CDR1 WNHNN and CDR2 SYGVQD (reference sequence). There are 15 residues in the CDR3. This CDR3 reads CASSPRGQSTDTQYF. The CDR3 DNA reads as TGCGCCAGCAGCCCCCGAGGACAGTCTACAGATACGCAGTATTTT.

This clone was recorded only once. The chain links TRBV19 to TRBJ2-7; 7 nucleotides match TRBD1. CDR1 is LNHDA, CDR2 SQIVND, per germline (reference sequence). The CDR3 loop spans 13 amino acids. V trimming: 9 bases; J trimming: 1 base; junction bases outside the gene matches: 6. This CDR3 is CASVGQISYEQYF. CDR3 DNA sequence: TGTGCCAGCGTGGGACAGATATCCTACGAGCAGTACTTC.

The chain's CDR3 is CASREGQGNNYGYTF. The CDR3 nucleotides are TGTGCCAGCAGAGAGGGACAGGGTAATAACTATGGCTACACCTTC. The chain couples TRBV11-1 to TRBJ1-2; 9 bases map to TRBD1. The CDR3 loop spans 15 amino acids. J lost 1 base, V lost 6 bases, and 6 bases had no gene match. CDR1 SGHAT and CDR2 FQDESV come from the germline V gene (reference sequence).

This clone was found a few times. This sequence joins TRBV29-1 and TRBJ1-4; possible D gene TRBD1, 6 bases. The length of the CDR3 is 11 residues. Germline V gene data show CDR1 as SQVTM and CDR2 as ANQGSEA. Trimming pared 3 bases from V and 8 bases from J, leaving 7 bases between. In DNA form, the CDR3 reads TGCAGCGTTGAGAGGGGGGAAAAACTGTTTTTT. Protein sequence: CSVERGEKLFF.

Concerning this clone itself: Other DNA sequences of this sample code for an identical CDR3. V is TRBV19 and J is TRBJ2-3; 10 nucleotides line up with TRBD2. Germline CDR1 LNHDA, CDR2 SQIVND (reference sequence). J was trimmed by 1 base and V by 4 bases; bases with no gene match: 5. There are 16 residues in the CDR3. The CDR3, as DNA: TGTGCCAGTAGTACGACCGGGACTAGCGGCACAGATACGCAGTATTTT. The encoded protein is CASSTTGTSGTDTQYF.

For the CDR3, the DNA is TGTGCCAGCAGCTACAATACAGGGGGGATTTTTTTAGAGACCCAGTACTTC. Amino acid sequence: CASSYNTGGIFLETQYF. This rearrangement joins TRBV5-6 to TRBJ2-5; 8 bases match TRBD1. After removal of 3 bases from V and 4 bases from J, the junction contained 14 bases not matched to a gene. The CDR3 totals 17 residues. CDR1 SGHDT and CDR2 YYEEEE come from the germline V gene.

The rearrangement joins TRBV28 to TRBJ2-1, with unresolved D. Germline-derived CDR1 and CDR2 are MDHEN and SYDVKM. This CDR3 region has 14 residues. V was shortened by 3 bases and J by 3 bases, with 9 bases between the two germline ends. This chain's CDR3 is CASSFISGYNEQFF. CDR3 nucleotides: TGTGCCAGCAGTTTTATCTCAGGCTACAATGAGCAGTTCTTC.

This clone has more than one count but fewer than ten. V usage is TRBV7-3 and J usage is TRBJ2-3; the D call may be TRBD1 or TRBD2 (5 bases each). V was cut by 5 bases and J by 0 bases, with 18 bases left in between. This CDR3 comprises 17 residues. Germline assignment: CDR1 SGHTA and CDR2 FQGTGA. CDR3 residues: CASSPGEGITSTDTQYF. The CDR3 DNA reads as TGTGCCAGCAGCCCTGGCGAGGGGATTACTAGCACAGATACGCAGTATTTT.

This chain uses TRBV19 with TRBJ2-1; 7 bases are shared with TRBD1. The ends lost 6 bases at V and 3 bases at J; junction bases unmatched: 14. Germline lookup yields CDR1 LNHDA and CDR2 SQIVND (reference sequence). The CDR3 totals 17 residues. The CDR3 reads CASRNSGQVVSYNEQFF. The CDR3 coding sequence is TGTGCCAGTAGGAATTCTGGACAGGTCGTAAGCTACAATGAGCAGTTCTTC.

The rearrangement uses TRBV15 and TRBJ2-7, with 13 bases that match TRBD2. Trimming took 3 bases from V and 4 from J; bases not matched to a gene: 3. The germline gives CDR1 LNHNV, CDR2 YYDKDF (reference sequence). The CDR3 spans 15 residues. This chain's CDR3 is CATSSVLAGGYEQYF. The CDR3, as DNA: TGTGCCACCAGCAGTGTACTAGCGGGGGGGTACGAGCAGTACTTC. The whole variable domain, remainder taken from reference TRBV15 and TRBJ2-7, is DAMVIQNPRYQVTQFGKPVTLSCSQTLNHNVMYWYQQKSSQAPKLLFHYYDKDFNNEADTPDNFQSRRPNTSFCFLDIRSPGLGDTAMYLCATSSVLAGGYEQYFGPGTRLTVT.

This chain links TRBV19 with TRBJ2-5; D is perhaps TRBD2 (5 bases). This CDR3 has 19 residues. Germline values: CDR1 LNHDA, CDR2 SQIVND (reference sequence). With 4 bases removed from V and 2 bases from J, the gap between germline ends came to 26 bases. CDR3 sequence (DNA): TGTGCCAGTAGTACCGGGGTGGAAATACTCGGTCAGGTTCAAGAGACCCAGTACTTC. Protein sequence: CASSTGVEILGQVQETQYF.

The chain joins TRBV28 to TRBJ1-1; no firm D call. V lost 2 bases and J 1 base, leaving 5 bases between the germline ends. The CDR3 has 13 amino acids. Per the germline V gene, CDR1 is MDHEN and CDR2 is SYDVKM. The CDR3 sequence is CASSLGQNTEAFF. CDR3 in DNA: TGTGCCAGCAGTTTAGGCCAGAACACTGAAGCTTTCTTT.

CDR3 residues: CASSPPLRDGRWETQYF. CDR3 nucleotide sequence: TGTGCCAGCAGCCCCCCACTCCGGGACGGACGGTGGGAGACCCAGTACTTC. This chain joins TRBV13 and TRBJ2-5; D may correspond to TRBD1 or TRBD2 (5 bases each). The length of the CDR3 is 17 residues. Trimming removed 5 bases from V and 5 bases from J, with 24 bases in between. From germline, CDR1 is PRHDT and CDR2 FYEKMQ (reference sequence). The entire variable domain, with the rest obtained from reference TRBV13 and TRBJ2-5, is as follows: AAGVIQSPRHLIKEKRETATLKCYPIPRHDTVYWYQQGPGQDPQFLISFYEKMQSDKGSIPDRFSAQQFSDYHSELNMSSLELGDSALYFCASSPPLRDGRWETQYFGPGTRLLVL.

In nucleotides, the CDR3 is TGTGCCAGCAGCACAGGGTCTGGCGAGCAGTACTTC. Translating it yields CASSTGSGEQYF. The rearrangement uses TRBV5-6 and TRBJ2-7, with a possible D match to TRBD1 (6 bases). The CDR3 runs 12 residues. Germline V gives CDR1 SGHDT, CDR2 YYEEEE. The V end lost 4 bases, the J end lost 6 bases, and 11 bases lay between the germline ends.